The next 26 T cell receptor beta chains were all read from a single sample in a study of blood T cells in healthy people across ages. A second about 7 to 12 cycle PCR used barcoded and J-beta primers. TCRdb processed the 5' RACE reads anew with MiXCR; each CDR3 protein has one entry. Of 800,000 or so distinct CDR3 sequences in the sample, around 25% are singletons; the top ten hold approximately 3.7%. These data also featured in a second study, about T cells of mothers and their children.

Material for sequencing was blood. The source of these receptors is a boy aged 5-17 years in good health.

This rearrangement joins TRBV7-3 to TRBJ2-1; the match to TRBD2 covers 10 bases. With the DNA end fitting TRBJ2-5 better, the J assignment may be wrong. This CDR3 spans 19 amino acids. Germline-derived CDR1 and CDR2 are SGHTA and FQGTGA. CDR3 region: CASSPPSGTSAGPPETQYF. The DNA of the CDR3 is TGTGCCAGCAGCCCGCCTTCCGGGACTAGCGCCGGACCCCCGGAGACCCAGTACTTC.

The CDR3, as DNA: TGCAGCGTTGAAGGTGGGGCTGAAGGCTACACCTTC. Its translation is CSVEGGAEGYTF. J is TRBJ1-2 and V is TRBV29-1; possible D gene TRBD1, 5 bases. This CDR3 is built from 12 residues. Germline-derived CDR1 and CDR2 are SQVTM and ANQGSEA. Trimming pared 1 base from V and 8 bases from J, leaving 11 bases between. Full variable domain (outside the CDR3, taken from reference TRBV29-1 and TRBJ1-2): SAVISQKPSRDICQRGTSLTIQCQVDSQVTMMFWYRQQPGQSLTLIATANQGSEATYESGFVIDKFPISRPNLTFSTLTVSNMSPEDSSIYLCSVEGGAEGYTFGSGTRLTVV.

This chain connects TRBV29-1 to TRBJ2-5, with 10 bases that match TRBD1. Unmatched junction bases numbered 9, after V lost 6 bases and J lost 5 bases. Germline V CDR1 and CDR2: SQVTM, ANQGSEA. This CDR3 region has 14 residues. The CDR3: CSVRDRGPVETQYF. The CDR3 nucleotides read TGCAGCGTCCGGGACAGGGGCCCCGTGGAGACCCAGTACTTC. The full variable domain, with the rest looked up from reference TRBV29-1 and TRBJ2-5, is SAVISQKPSRDICQRGTSLTIQCQVDSQVTMMFWYRQQPGQSLTLIATANQGSEATYESGFVIDKFPISRPNLTFSTLTVSNMSPEDSSIYLCSVRDRGPVETQYFGPGTRLLVL.

The J gene is TRBJ2-1, the V gene TRBV7-9; TRBD2 matches 13 bases. The length of the CDR3 is 16 residues. Losses at the gene ends were 1 base for V and 7 bases for J; bases not matched to a gene: 4. Germline V gene lookup returns CDR1 SEHNR and CDR2 FQNEAQ (reference sequence). The CDR3: CASSLDRTSGGNEQFF. As DNA, the CDR3 is TGTGCCAGCAGCTTAGATCGGACTAGCGGGGGAAATGAGCAGTTCTTC.

This chain uses TRBV9 with TRBJ1-4; D ambiguous. The CDR3 spans 15 residues. Between the trimmed V and J ends, which lost 4 bases and 4 bases, there was a span of 14 bases. Germline V gene lookup returns CDR1 SGDLS and CDR2 YYNGEE. The CDR3 sequence: CASSSLPELNEKLFF. CDR3 in DNA: TGTGCCAGCAGCTCACTACCAGAGCTTAATGAAAAACTGTTTTTT.

This clonotype appeared a few times. V gene TRBV27 combines with J gene TRBJ1-4; D is unresolved. Germline CDR1 and CDR2: MNHEY and SMNVEV (reference sequence). CDR3 size: 15 residues. Between the trimmed V and J ends, which lost 5 bases and 8 bases, there was a span of 18 bases. CDR3 protein: CASSPSMIRREKLFF. Here the CDR3 DNA reads TGTGCCAGCAGTCCTTCCATGATAAGAAGGGAAAAACTGTTTTTT.

The J gene is TRBJ2-5, the V gene TRBV14; D tentatively reads TRBD1 or TRBD2 (5 bases each). Germline CDR1 is SGHDN and CDR2 is FVKESK. Deletions cut 1 base from V and 4 bases from J, with 10 bases between. The CDR3 length is 14 residues. The CDR3 DNA reads as TGTGCCAGCAGCCAAGTGGGGGACGGAGAGACCCAGTACTTC. It yields the protein CASSQVGDGETQYF.

The chain couples TRBV11-2 to TRBJ2-5; D is unclear. CDR1 is SGHAT, CDR2 FQNNGV, per germline. The V and J ends lost 5 bases and 6 bases respectively, with 16 bases between them. The CDR3 covers 14 residues. DNA of the CDR3: TGTGCCAGCAGCCCGGGTCGAGCGATCCAGACCCAGTACTTC. This translates into CASSPGRAIQTQYF.

The sample holds a few counts of this clonotype. One junction end does not reproduce the germline sequence, and a read error may be involved. The chain carries TRBV7-7 and TRBJ2-5; tentatively, D is TRBD2 (6 bases). Germline values: CDR1 SSHAT, CDR2 FNYEAQ (reference sequence). The CDR3 sequence is 13 residues long. The CDR3 region has the DNA TGTGCTAGCAGTGCTAGCGCCGGAGAGACCCAGTACTTC. Its protein product is CASSASAGETQYF.

This clonotype has just a few counts. The chain carries TRBV10-3 and TRBJ2-5; D is ambiguous. The germline gives CDR1 ENHRY, CDR2 SYGVKD. Trimming pared 3 bases from V and 3 bases from J, leaving 8 bases between. The CDR3 is 13 residues long. The CDR3 bases are TGTGCCATCAGTGAAATACAGAAAGAGACCCAGTACTTC. Its protein product is CAISEIQKETQYF.

The sample holds a few counts of this clonotype. This chain connects TRBV7-2 to TRBJ1-2; no reliable D call. Germline V gives CDR1 SGHTA, CDR2 FQGNSA. The ends were cut back, 4 bases at V and 0 bases at J, with 9 bases in the middle. CDR3 length: 14 amino acids. The CDR3 spells CASSSAGANYGYTF. The CDR3 DNA reads TGTGCCAGCAGCTCGGCAGGAGCTAACTATGGCTACACCTTC.

This sequence joins TRBV7-8 and TRBJ1-5; D gene uncertain. Germline V gene sequence: CDR1 SGHVS, CDR2 FQNEAQ. V was pared by 1 base and J by 3 bases, with 10 bases between. CDR3 length: 15 amino acids. The CDR3 here is CASSLGFGVNQPQHF. Here the CDR3 DNA reads TGTGCCAGCAGCTTAGGGTTCGGAGTCAATCAGCCCCAGCATTTT.

The gene calls are TRBV14 and TRBJ1-1; D not resolved. V was clipped by 1 base and J by 3 bases, with 3 bases between them. The CDR3 contains 12 residues. Germline V gives CDR1 SGHDN, CDR2 FVKESK. The DNA of the CDR3 is TGTGCCAGCAGCCAAGTCTACACTGAAGCTTTCTTT. This encodes CASSQVYTEAFF.

Only a few counts were recorded for this clonotype. The J gene is TRBJ1-2, the V gene TRBV12-3 or TRBV12-4; D is unresolved. V lost 6 bases and J 4 bases, leaving 18 bases between the germline ends. The CDR3 length is 15 residues. The CDR3: CASSSPSRVGYGYTF. The DNA of the CDR3 is TGTGCCAGCAGCTCCCCCTCGAGGGTTGGCTATGGCTACACCTTC.

The rearrangement joins TRBV20-1 to TRBJ2-1, with TRBD1 as a possible D gene (5 bases). V was trimmed by 4 bases and J by 0 bases, leaving 13 bases between them. Germline V lookup: CDR1 DFQATT, CDR2 SNEGSKA (reference sequence). CDR3 length equals 15 residues. In nucleotides, the CDR3 is TGCAGTGCTAAACCATCGCAGGGCTCCTACAATGAGCAGTTCTTC. It codes for CSAKPSQGSYNEQFF.

This clonotype was seen more than once but under ten times. The chain recombines TRBV12-3 or TRBV12-4 with TRBJ2-7, with 11 nucleotides matching TRBD1. Trimming removed 2 bases from V and 3 bases from J; junction bases left unmatched: 3. CDR3 length equals 15 residues. Here the CDR3 reads CASSLRTGGGYEQYF. The DNA for the CDR3 is TGTGCCAGCAGTTTAAGGACAGGGGGCGGCTACGAGCAGTACTTC.

This rearrangement joins TRBV7-9 to TRBJ1-4; TRBD1 might be the D (5 bases). Germline CDR1 and CDR2: SEHNR and FQNEAQ (reference sequence). The CDR3 contains 15 residues. Trimming shortened V by 5 bases and J by 7 bases, and 17 bases separated the two germline ends. CDR3 region: CASSPLPRAGEKLFF. Here the CDR3 DNA reads TGTGCCAGCAGCCCCCTCCCCAGGGCCGGTGAAAAACTGTTTTTT.

This clonotype was recorded a few times. This chain uses TRBV7-6 with TRBJ2-1, with TRBD2 identical over 8 bases. There are 15 residues in the CDR3. V shed 7 bases and J 5 bases; nucleotides not matched to a gene: 10. In germline, CDR1 is SGHVS, CDR2 FNYEAQ. The CDR3 nucleotides read TGTGCCAGCATCGAGGATAGCGGGGCTCACAATGAGCAGTTCTTC. Its translation: CASIEDSGAHNEQFF.

The rearrangement uses TRBV5-4 and TRBJ1-1, with D hard to call. V was pared by 0 bases and J by 0 bases, with 9 bases between. In germline, CDR1 is SGHNT, CDR2 YYREEE (reference sequence). The CDR3 sequence is 15 residues long. The CDR3 is CASSLDRNMNTEAFF. Written as DNA, the CDR3 is TGTGCCAGCAGCTTGGATCGAAACATGAACACTGAAGCTTTCTTT.

The chain is built from TRBV4-2 and TRBJ2-3, with TRBD2 identical over 7 bases. This CDR3 comprises 19 residues. V lost 5 bases to trimming and J lost 0 bases; unmatched junction nucleotides: 17. Per germline, CDR1 LGHNA and CDR2 YNFKEQ. The CDR3 DNA sequence: TGTGCCAGCAGCGTACGAAGAGGCTCGGCTAGCGGTAGCACAGATACGCAGTATTTT. Residues: CASSVRRGSASGSTDTQYF.

This clonotype turned up a few times. This chain joins TRBV12-3 or TRBV12-4 and TRBJ2-2, with D possibly matching TRBD1 (7 bases). Trimming took 7 bases from V and 4 from J, leaving 16 bases between them. This CDR3 spans 15 amino acids. The CDR3 sequence is CASTKGQGGTGELFF. The CDR3 DNA reads TGTGCCAGCACCAAAGGGCAGGGGGGCACCGGGGAGCTGTTTTTT.

This clonotype has more than one count but fewer than ten. The chain uses TRBV7-2 and TRBJ2-7, with D hard to call. The CDR3 contains 12 residues. V was clipped by 5 bases and J by 3 bases, with 8 bases between them. The germline CDR1 and CDR2 sequences are SGHTA and FQGNSA. Here the CDR3 reads CASSAGVYEQYF. CDR3 DNA: TGTGCCAGCAGCGCTGGAGTCTACGAGCAGTACTTC.

This clonotype was detected only a few times. The rearrangement joins TRBV4-2 to TRBJ1-3; D unresolved. CDR1 is LGHNA, CDR2 YNFKEQ, per germline. V lost 0 bases to trimming and J lost 3 bases, with 9 bases between them. CDR3 length: 15 residues. CDR3 loop: CASSQDWGGGNTIYF. The DNA for the CDR3 is TGTGCCAGCAGCCAAGACTGGGGTGGTGGAAACACCATATATTTT.

The gene calls are TRBV7-2 and TRBJ2-2; D is unclear. The germline CDR1 and CDR2 sequences are SGHTA and FQGNSA. The CDR3 spans 15 residues. V was pared by 4 bases and J by 4 bases, with 13 bases between. CDR3 residues: CASSSDWRGTGELFF. The CDR3 coding sequence is TGTGCCAGCAGCTCCGACTGGAGAGGCACCGGGGAGCTGTTTTTT.

On this clonotype itself: The conserved closing phenylalanine or tryptophan is absent in this CDR3, likely reflecting a read error. The chain links TRBV9 to TRBJ2-2, with no clear D. The CDR3 spans 16 residues. Germline CDR1 and CDR2: SGDLS and YYNGEE. Trimming took 0 bases from V and 0 from J, leaving 9 bases between them. CDR3 region: CASSVVVASNTGELFL. In nucleotides, the CDR3 is TGTGCCAGCAGCGTAGTAGTAGCCTCGAACACCGGGGAGCTGTTTTTG.

This clonotype was seen a handful of times. This sequence joins TRBV6-1 and TRBJ2-7; D not resolved. Trimming shortened V by 1 base and J by 6 bases, and 4 bases separated the two germline ends. This CDR3 has 11 residues. Germline V gene sequence: CDR1 MNHNS, CDR2 SASEGT. In DNA form, the CDR3 reads TGTGCCAGCAGTGAAGTCCTCGAGCAGTACTTC. Residues: CASSEVLEQYF.